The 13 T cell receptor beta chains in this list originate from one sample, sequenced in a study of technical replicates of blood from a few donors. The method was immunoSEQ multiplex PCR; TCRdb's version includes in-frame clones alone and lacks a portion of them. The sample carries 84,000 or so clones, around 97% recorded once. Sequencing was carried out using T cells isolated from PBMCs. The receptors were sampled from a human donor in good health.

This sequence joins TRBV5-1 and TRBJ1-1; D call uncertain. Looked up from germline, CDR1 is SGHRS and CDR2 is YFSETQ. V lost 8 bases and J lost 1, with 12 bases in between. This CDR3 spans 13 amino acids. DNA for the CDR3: TGCGCCAGTCGCGGCGCGGAGAACACTGAAGCTTTCTTT. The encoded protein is CASRGAENTEAFF.

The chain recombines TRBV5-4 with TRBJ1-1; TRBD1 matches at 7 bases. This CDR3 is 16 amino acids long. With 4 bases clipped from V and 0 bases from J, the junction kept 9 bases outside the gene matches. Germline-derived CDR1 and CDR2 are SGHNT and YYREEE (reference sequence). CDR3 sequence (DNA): TGTGCCAGCAGCCGGGACAGTATTCTCATGAACACTGAAGCTTTCTTT. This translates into CASSRDSILMNTEAFF.

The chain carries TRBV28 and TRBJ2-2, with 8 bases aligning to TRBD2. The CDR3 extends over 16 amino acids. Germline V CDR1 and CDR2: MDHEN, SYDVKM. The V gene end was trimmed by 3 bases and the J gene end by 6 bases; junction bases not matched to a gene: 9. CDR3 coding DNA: TGTGCCAGCAGTTTTGGGACTAGAACTTTTGCCGGGGAGCTGTTTTTT. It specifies CASSFGTRTFAGELFF.

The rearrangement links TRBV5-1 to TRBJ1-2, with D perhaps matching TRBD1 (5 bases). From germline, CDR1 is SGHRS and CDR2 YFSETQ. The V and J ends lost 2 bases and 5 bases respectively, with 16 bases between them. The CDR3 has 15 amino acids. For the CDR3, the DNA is TGCGCCAGCAGCTTTACCAGGGAGGATTCATATGGCTACACCTTC. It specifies CASSFTREDSYGYTF. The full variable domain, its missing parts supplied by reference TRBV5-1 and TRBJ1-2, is KAGVTQTPRYLIKTRGQQVTLSCSPISGHRSVSWYQQTPGQGLQFLFEYFSETQRNKGNFPGRFSGRQFSNSRSEMNVSTLELGDSALYLCASSFTREDSYGYTFGSGTRLTVV.

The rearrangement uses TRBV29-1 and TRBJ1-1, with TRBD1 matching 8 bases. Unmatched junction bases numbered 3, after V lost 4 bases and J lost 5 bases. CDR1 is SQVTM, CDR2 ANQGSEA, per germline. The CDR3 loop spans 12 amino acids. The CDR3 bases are TGCAGCGTTGGGGGACAGGCAACTGAAGCTTTCTTT. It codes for CSVGGQATEAFF.

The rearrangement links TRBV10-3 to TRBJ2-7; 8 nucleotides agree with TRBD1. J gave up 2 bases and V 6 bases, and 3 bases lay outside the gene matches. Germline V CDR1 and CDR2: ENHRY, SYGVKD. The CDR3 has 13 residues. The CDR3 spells CAIRPTGAYEQYF. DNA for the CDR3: TGTGCCATCAGGCCGACAGGGGCCTACGAGCAGTACTTC.

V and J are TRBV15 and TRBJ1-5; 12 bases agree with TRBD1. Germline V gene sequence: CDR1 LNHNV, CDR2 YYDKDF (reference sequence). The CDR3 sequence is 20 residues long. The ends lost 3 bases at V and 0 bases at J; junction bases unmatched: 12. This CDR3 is CATSRVPARDRGPSNQPQHF. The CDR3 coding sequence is TGTGCCACCAGCAGGGTCCCCGCCCGGGACAGGGGGCCTAGCAATCAGCCCCAGCATTTT.

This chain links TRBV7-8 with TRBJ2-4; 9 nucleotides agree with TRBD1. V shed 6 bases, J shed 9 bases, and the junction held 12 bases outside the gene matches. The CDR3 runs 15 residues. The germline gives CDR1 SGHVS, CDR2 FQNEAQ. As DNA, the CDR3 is TGTGCCAGCAGTAATGGACAGGGGAAGTATGGCATTCAGTACTTC. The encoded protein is CASSNGQGKYGIQYF.

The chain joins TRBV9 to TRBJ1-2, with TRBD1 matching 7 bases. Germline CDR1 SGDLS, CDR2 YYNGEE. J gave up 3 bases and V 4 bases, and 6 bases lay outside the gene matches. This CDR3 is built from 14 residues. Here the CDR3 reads CASSPHRGDYGYTF. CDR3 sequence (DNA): TGTGCCAGCAGCCCGCACAGGGGAGACTATGGCTACACCTTC.

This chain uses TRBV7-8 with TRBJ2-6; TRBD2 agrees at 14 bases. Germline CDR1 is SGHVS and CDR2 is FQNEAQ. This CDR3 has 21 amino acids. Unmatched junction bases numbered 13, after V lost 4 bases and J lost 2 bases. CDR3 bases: TGTGCCAGCAGCTCCGGGCCGGGACTAGCGGGAGAAGGCACTGGGGCCAACGTCCTGACTTTC. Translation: CASSSGPGLAGEGTGANVLTF.

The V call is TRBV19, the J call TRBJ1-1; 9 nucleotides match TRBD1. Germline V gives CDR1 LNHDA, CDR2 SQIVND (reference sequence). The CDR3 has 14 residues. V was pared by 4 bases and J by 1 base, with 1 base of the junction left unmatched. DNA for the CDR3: TGTGCCAGTAGTACGACAGGGGGGAACACTGAAGCTTTCTTT. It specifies CASSTTGGNTEAFF.

CDR3 in amino acids: CASSSRQGANTEAFF. DNA of the CDR3: TGTGCCAGTAGTAGCAGACAGGGGGCGAACACTGAAGCTTTCTTT. V gene TRBV19 combines with J gene TRBJ1-1; 10 positions match TRBD1. The ends lost 4 bases at V and 1 base at J; junction bases unmatched: 3. Germline-derived CDR1 and CDR2 are LNHDA and SQIVND (reference sequence). The CDR3 covers 15 residues.

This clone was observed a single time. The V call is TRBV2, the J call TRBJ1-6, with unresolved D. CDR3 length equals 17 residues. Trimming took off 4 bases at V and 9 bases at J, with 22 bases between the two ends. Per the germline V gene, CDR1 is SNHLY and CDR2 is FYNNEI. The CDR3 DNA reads TGTGCCAGCAGTGTGCGGGAGCCTTCAGGTCGGGTTTCACCCCTCCACTTT. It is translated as CASSVREPSGRVSPLHF. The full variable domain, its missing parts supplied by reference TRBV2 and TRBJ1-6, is EPEVTQTPSHQVTQMGQEVILRCVPISNHLYFYWYRQILGQKVEFLVSFYNNEISEKSEIFDDQFSVERPDGSNFTLKIRSTKLEDSAMYFCASSVREPSGRVSPLHFGNGTRLTVT.